Listed below are T cell receptor beta chains from one sample, sequenced in a study of Ad26.COV2.S vaccination and SARS-CoV-2 variants. Clones were sequenced by immunoSEQ multiplex PCR, and TCRdb holds only the in-frame ones, with some missing. The sample has about 370,000 clones; 89% are singletons. The source was peripheral blood, collected in a trial of Ad26.COV2.S vaccine versus placebo. The receptors derive from a person aged 18-60 years who received the Ad26.COV2.S COVID-19 vaccine or a placebo. The CDR3 runs from the conserved cysteine through the conserved F or W. Each record gives: V gene, clone size, J gene, D gene, CDR3 protein, CDR3 DNA. The D gene is left open where the match is weak. Part of the rows lack a size; the others show once, few, many or a class for expanded clones.

TRBV2	.	TRBJ2-2	.	CASSISSGGVNTGELFF	TGTGCCAGCAGCATATCCTCCGGGGGAGTGAACACCGGGGAGCTGTTTTTT
TRBV5-4	.	TRBJ2-1	.	CASSLAREYGNEQFF	TGTGCCAGCAGCTTGGCTCGAGAATACGGCAATGAGCAGTTCTTC
TRBV3-1/TRBV3-2	.	TRBJ2-4	.	CASSPRRDSHILAKNIQYF	TGTGCCAGCAGCCCCCGCCGGGACTCCCATATACTAGCCAAAAACATTCAGTACTTC
TRBV28	.	TRBJ2-7	.	CASMGHPMREQYF	TGTGCCAGTATGGGACACCCGATGAGGGAGCAGTACTTC
TRBV30	once	TRBJ2-1	TRBD2	CAWSTGLDNEQFF	TGTGCCTGGAGTACGGGACTAGACAATGAGCAGTTCTTC
TRBV10-3	.	TRBJ1-5	.	CAISETDNQPQHF	TGTGCCATCAGTGAGACCGATAATCAGCCCCAGCATTTT
TRBV7-8	.	TRBJ2-1	.	CASSLTSGRNNEQFF	TGTGCCAGCAGCTTAACAAGCGGAAGAAACAATGAGCAGTTCTTC
TRBV5-1	.	TRBJ1-5	.	CASSPRGGYQPQHF	TGCGCCAGCAGCCCTCGGGGAGGGTATCAGCCCCAGCATTTT
TRBV7-8	.	TRBJ1-4	.	CASSPQAQITEKLFF	TGTGCCAGCAGCCCCCAGGCCCAGATCACTGAAAAACTGTTTTTT
TRBV5-6	.	TRBJ1-1	.	CASSLGQREAFF	TGTGCCAGCAGCTTGGGACAGCGTGAAGCTTTCTTT
TRBV5-6	.	TRBJ2-7	TRBD1	CASSLEQGALYEQYF	TGTGCCAGTAGCTTGGAACAGGGGGCCCTGTACGAGCAGTACTTC
TRBV4-1	.	TRBJ2-2	TRBD2	CASSPFRAGDTGELFF	TGCGCCAGCAGCCCTTTCCGAGCGGGAGATACCGGGGAGCTGTTTTTT
TRBV28	.	TRBJ2-1	.	CASTSGTAYNEQFF	TGTGCCAGCACCAGCGGGACAGCCTACAATGAGCAGTTCTTC
TRBV6-4	.	TRBJ2-2	.	CASSDGKKNTGELFF	TGTGCCAGCAGTGACGGGAAGAAGAACACCGGGGAGCTGTTTTTT
TRBV7-6	.	TRBJ2-1	.	CASSLGGGLSNEQFF	TGTGCCAGCAGCTTAGGGGGCGGACTATCCAATGAGCAGTTCTTC
TRBV6-2/TRBV6-3	many	TRBJ1-5	.	CASSLNTGNQPQHF	TGTGCCAGCAGTCTCAACACCGGCAATCAGCCCCAGCATTTT
TRBV20-1	.	TRBJ2-5	.	CSAKRQETQYF	TGCAGTGCTAAGCGGCAAGAGACCCAGTACTTC
TRBV7-3	few	TRBJ2-1	.	CASSLSSSGNEQFF	TGTGCCAGCAGCTTAAGCTCTAGTGGCAATGAGCAGTTCTTC
TRBV30	.	TRBJ1-6	.	CAWSVANSPLHF	TGTGCCTGGAGTGTAGCTAATTCACCCCTCCACTTT
TRBV5-1	once	TRBJ2-7	.	CASSLGFGQRSQYF	TGCGCCAGCAGCTTGGGGTTTGGACAGCGATCACAGTACTTC
TRBV15	.	TRBJ1-6	.	CATSRDPETPLHF	TGTGCCACCAGCAGAGATCCGGAAACACCCCTCCACTTT
TRBV28	.	TRBJ1-5	.	CASSLGRYNQPQHF	TGTGCCAGCAGTTTGGGCAGGTACAATCAGCCCCAGCATTTT
TRBV7-3	few	TRBJ2-7	.	CASSLRDGGSYEQYF	TGTGCCAGCAGCTTAAGGGACGGGGGATCCTACGAGCAGTACTTC
TRBV28	.	TRBJ1-2	.	CASSMMRGYTF	TGTGCCAGCAGCATGATGAGAGGCTACACCTTC
TRBV10-1	.	TRBJ1-1	TRBD1	CASSETGTELNTEAFF	TGCGCCAGCAGTGAGACGGGGACAGAGCTTAACACTGAAGCTTTCTTT
TRBV9	.	TRBJ2-2	TRBD2	CASSVGTSGLANTGELFF	TGTGCCAGCAGCGTAGGGACTAGCGGACTCGCGAACACCGGGGAGCTGTTTTTT
TRBV7-2	.	TRBJ2-1	TRBD2	CASSPGLAGVNEQFF	TGTGCCAGCAGCCCAGGACTAGCGGGAGTCAATGAGCAGTTCTTC
TRBV30	.	TRBJ2-7	TRBD2	CAWSVLSRRGGEQYF	TGTGCCTGGAGTGTTTTAAGTCGGCGGGGAGGGGAGCAGTACTTC
TRBV5-6	.	TRBJ1-4	.	CASSSWGPNEKLFF	TGTGCCAGCAGCTCCTGGGGCCCTAATGAAAAACTGTTTTTT
TRBV6-6	.	TRBJ1-4	.	CASSLDRSLNEKLFF	TGTGCCAGCAGTCTAGACAGGTCCCTTAATGAAAAACTGTTTTTT
TRBV12-3/TRBV12-4	once	TRBJ1-1	.	CASSLGGGTEAFF	TGTGCCAGCAGCCTAGGAGGGGGAACTGAAGCTTTCTTT
TRBV5-6	.	TRBJ1-1	.	CASSLGGYSDTEAFF	TGTGCCAGCAGCTTGGGGGGCTATTCCGACACTGAAGCTTTCTTT
TRBV4-2	.	TRBJ2-7	.	CASSQVIEGAYEQYF	TGTGCCAGCAGCCAAGTAATTGAGGGGGCCTACGAGCAGTACTTC
TRBV27	.	TRBJ2-1	TRBD2	CASSSIGLAISEQFF	TGTGCCAGCAGTAGTATAGGACTAGCCATCTCTGAGCAGTTCTTC
TRBV5-6	.	TRBJ2-7	TRBD1	CASSSNRDRGRPYF	TGTGCCAGCAGCTCGAACCGGGACAGGGGGCGACCGTACTTC
TRBV5-1	.	TRBJ2-5	.	CASSLGSETQYF	TGCGCCAGCAGCTTGGGGTCGGAGACCCAGTACTTC
TRBV7-2	.	TRBJ2-7	TRBD2	CASSLAVAGDDEQYF	TGTGCCAGCAGCTTAGCAGTAGCGGGAGACGACGAGCAGTACTTC
TRBV3-1/TRBV3-2	.	TRBJ2-1	.	CASSQALAGQNYNEQFF	TGTGCCAGCAGCCAAGCCTTGGCGGGCCAAAATTACAATGAGCAGTTCTTC
TRBV25-1	.	TRBJ1-4	.	CASSEWGPGEKLFF	TGTGCCAGCAGTGAATGGGGCCCCGGGGAAAAACTGTTTTTT
TRBV30	.	TRBJ2-1	.	CAWSVTSGTYNEQFF	TGTGCCTGGAGTGTCACAAGCGGGACATACAATGAGCAGTTCTTC
TRBV7-9	once	TRBJ1-2	.	CASSLGNAKGDGTF	TGTGCCAGCAGCTTAGGGAATGCAAAGGGCGACGGAACCTTC
TRBV5-4	.	TRBJ2-5	.	CASSLGTVQETQYF	TGTGCCAGCAGCTTGGGGACCGTCCAAGAGACCCAGTACTTC
TRBV30	.	TRBJ1-2	.	CAWSTGMGGGYGYTF	TGTGCCTGGAGTACAGGGATGGGCGGGGGTTATGGCTACACCTTC
TRBV20-1	.	TRBJ1-3	.	CSAMSGNTIYF	TGCAGTGCCATGTCTGGAAACACCATATATTTT
TRBV4-2	.	TRBJ2-3	.	CASSQGIQGLSTDTQYF	TGTGCCAGCAGCCAAGGGATCCAGGGTCTGTCGACAGATACGCAGTATTTT
TRBV12-3/TRBV12-4	.	TRBJ2-7	.	CASSFSGRGEQYF	TGTGCCAGCAGTTTTTCAGGCCGGGGCGAGCAGTACTTC
TRBV6-2/TRBV6-3	.	TRBJ2-7	.	CASSYQEGEQYF	TGTGCCAGCAGTTACCAGGAAGGAGAGCAGTACTTC
TRBV5-1	.	TRBJ2-7	TRBD2	CASSRDYSYEQYF	TGCGCCAGCAGCCGGGACTACTCCTACGAGCAGTACTTC
TRBV28	.	TRBJ2-5	TRBD1	CASSLLGQGSRETQYF	TGTGCCAGCAGTTTACTTGGACAGGGGAGCAGGGAGACCCAGTACTTC
TRBV2	.	TRBJ2-2	TRBD1	CASIQGVTGELFF	TGTGCCAGCATCCAGGGGGTTACCGGGGAGCTGTTTTTT
TRBV28	.	TRBJ1-6	TRBD1	CASSRDRESSPLHF	TGTGCCAGCAGTAGGGACAGGGAAAGTTCACCCCTCCACTTT
TRBV2	few	TRBJ2-3	TRBD2	CASSTTLAGVIADTQYF	TGTGCCAGCAGTACCACACTAGCGGGAGTTATTGCAGATACGCAGTATTTT
TRBV12-3/TRBV12-4	.	TRBJ1-5	.	CASSYLQNQPQHF	TGTGCCAGCAGTTATTTACAGAATCAGCCCCAGCATTTT